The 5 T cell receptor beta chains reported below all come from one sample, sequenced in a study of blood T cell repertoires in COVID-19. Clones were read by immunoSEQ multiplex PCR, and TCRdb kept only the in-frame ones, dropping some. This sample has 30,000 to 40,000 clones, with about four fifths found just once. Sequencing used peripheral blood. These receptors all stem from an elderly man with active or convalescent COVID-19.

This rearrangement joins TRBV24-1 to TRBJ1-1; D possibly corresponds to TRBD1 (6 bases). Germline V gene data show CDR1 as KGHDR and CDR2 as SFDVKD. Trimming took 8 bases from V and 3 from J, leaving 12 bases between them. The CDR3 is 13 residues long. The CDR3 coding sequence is TGTGCCACCACCTCCCCAGGGGACACTGAAGCTTTCTTT. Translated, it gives CATTSPGDTEAFF.

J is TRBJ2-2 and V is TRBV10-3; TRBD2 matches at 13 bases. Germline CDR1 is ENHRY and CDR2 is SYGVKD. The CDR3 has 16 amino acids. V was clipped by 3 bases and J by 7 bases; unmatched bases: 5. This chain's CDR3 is CAISDGLAGVIGELFF. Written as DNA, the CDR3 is TGTGCCATCAGTGATGGACTAGCGGGAGTTATCGGGGAGCTGTTTTTT.

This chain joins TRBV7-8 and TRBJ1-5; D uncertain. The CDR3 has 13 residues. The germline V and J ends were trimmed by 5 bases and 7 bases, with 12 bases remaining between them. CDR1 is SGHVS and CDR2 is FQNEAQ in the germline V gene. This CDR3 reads CASSMGPGQPQHF. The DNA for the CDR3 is TGTGCCAGCAGCATGGGCCCGGGGCAGCCCCAGCATTTT.

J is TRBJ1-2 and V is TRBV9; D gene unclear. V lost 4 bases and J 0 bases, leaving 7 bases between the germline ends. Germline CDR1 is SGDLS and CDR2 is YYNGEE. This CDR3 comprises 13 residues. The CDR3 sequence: CASSQIANYGYTF. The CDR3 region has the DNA TGTGCCAGCAGCCAGATTGCTAACTATGGCTACACCTTC.

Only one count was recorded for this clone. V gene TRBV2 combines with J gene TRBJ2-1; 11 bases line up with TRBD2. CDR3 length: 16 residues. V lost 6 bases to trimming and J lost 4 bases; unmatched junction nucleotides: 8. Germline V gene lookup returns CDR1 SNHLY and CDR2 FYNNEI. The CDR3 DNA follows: TGTGCCAGCAGCTCGGGACTAGCGGCGATATACAATGAGCAGTTCTTC. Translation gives CASSSGLAAIYNEQFF. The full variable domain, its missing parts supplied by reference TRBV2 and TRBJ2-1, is EPEVTQTPSHQVTQMGQEVILRCVPISNHLYFYWYRQILGQKVEFLVSFYNNEISEKSEIFDDQFSVERPDGSNFTLKIRSTKLEDSAMYFCASSSGLAAIYNEQFFGPGTRLTVL.